Presented here are 27 T cell receptor beta chains from one specimen sequenced in a study of T cell responses to AZD1222 COVID-19 vaccine. TCRdb keeps only in-frame clones here, not all; method: immunoSEQ multiplex PCR. The table shows 200,000 to 250,000 clones, with approximately 94% occurring only once. The sequencing used peripheral blood, collected 28 days after the second dose of the MenACWY control vaccine. Receptors were obtained from an adult who received the MenACWY meningococcal vaccine as a control.

The CDR3 loop reads CASIHTPWGGAGMNNEQFF. For the CDR3, the DNA is TGTGCCAGCATCCACACTCCCTGGGGGGGGGCCGGGATGAACAATGAGCAGTTCTTC. J is TRBJ2-1 and V is TRBV7-2; D may be TRBD2 (7 bases). The CDR3 is 19 residues long. Germline CDR1 is SGHTA and CDR2 is FQGNSA. Trimming stripped 7 bases from V and 5 bases from J, with 30 bases between.

CDR3 amino acids: CASSSNLDEQYF. The DNA of the CDR3 is TGTGCCAGCAGCTCCAACCTCGACGAGCAGTACTTC. The chain joins TRBV27 to TRBJ2-7; no reliable D call. CDR1 and CDR2 (germline): MNHEY, SMNVEV (reference sequence). The CDR3 runs to 12 residues. V gave up 6 bases and J gave up 5 bases, with 11 bases separating them.

The rearrangement uses TRBV25-1 and TRBJ1-2; D is unresolved. The CDR3 has 13 amino acids. V was shortened by 5 bases and J by 2 bases, with 9 bases between the two germline ends. Germline CDR1 reads MGHDK; CDR2 reads SYGVNS. The CDR3 here is CASSRGTNYGYTF. The CDR3 DNA reads as TGTGCCAGCAGTCGGGGAACAAACTATGGCTACACCTTC.

The table lists this clone with a count of one. The chain joins TRBV7-2 to TRBJ1-3; D is unclear. V lost 4 bases to trimming and J lost 2 bases, with 12 bases between them. This CDR3 is 15 amino acids long. From germline, CDR1 is SGHTA and CDR2 FQGNSA. The CDR3 sequence: CASSWVAGTGNTIYF. In nucleotides, the CDR3 is TGTGCCAGCAGCTGGGTCGCAGGTACTGGAAACACCATATATTTT.

This chain uses TRBV7-9 with TRBJ2-3; D not resolved. Per the germline V gene, CDR1 is SEHNR and CDR2 is FQNEAQ (reference sequence). Trimming cost V 4 bases and J 6 bases, with 5 bases left between them. CDR3 length: 11 residues. CDR3 sequence: CASSSADTQYF. CDR3 nucleotides: TGTGCCAGCAGCTCCGCCGATACGCAGTATTTT.

The V gene is TRBV10-3, the J gene TRBJ2-7; D gene ambiguous. Trimming took off 3 bases at V and 3 bases at J, with 15 bases between the two ends. Germline CDR1 and CDR2: ENHRY and SYGVKD. This CDR3 spans 15 amino acids. CDR3 sequence: CAISDHAVTLYEQYF. The CDR3 DNA reads TGTGCCATCAGTGACCACGCCGTCACCCTCTACGAGCAGTACTTC.

The chain employs TRBV28 and TRBJ2-7, with TRBD2 as a possible D gene (5 bases). Per germline, CDR1 MDHEN and CDR2 SYDVKM. The V end lost 6 bases, the J end lost 0 bases, and 18 bases lay between the germline ends. The CDR3 totals 16 residues. CDR3 in DNA: TGTGCCAGCAGCAGTACCGGACTTCAGAGCTCCTACGAGCAGTACTTC. It yields the protein CASSSTGLQSSYEQYF. Combining the CDR3 with reference TRBV28 and TRBJ2-7 gives the whole variable domain DVKVTQSSRYLVKRTGEKVFLECVQDMDHENMFWYRQDPGLGLRLIYFSYDVKMKEKGDIPEGYSVSREKKERFSLILESASTNQTSMYLCASSSTGLQSSYEQYFGPGTRLTVT.

The V and J genes are TRBV7-9 and TRBJ1-1; D gene unclear. Germline V gene sequence: CDR1 SEHNR, CDR2 FQNEAQ (reference sequence). The CDR3 consists of 15 residues. The V gene lost 5 bases and the J gene lost 0 bases, with 13 bases spanning the gap. CDR3 in DNA: TGTGCCAGCAGCCAGAGCTGGAGCTTGAACACTGAAGCTTTCTTT. Protein product: CASSQSWSLNTEAFF. The full variable domain, completed using reference TRBV7-9 and TRBJ1-1, is DTGVSQNPRHKITKRGQNVTFRCDPISEHNRLYWYRQTLGQGPEFLTYFQNEAQLEKSRLLSDRFSAERPKGSFSTLEIQRTEQGDSAMYLCASSQSWSLNTEAFFGQGTRLTVV.

This chain links TRBV5-6 with TRBJ1-5; weak D call: TRBD1 (6 bases). The V and J ends lost 0 bases and 0 bases respectively, with 10 bases between them. The CDR3 is 16 amino acids. CDR1 is SGHDT and CDR2 is YYEEEE in the germline V gene. CDR3 nucleotide sequence: TGTGCCAGCAGCTTGGGGCAGGGGAATAGCAATCAGCCCCAGCATTTT. It translates to CASSLGQGNSNQPQHF.

V gene TRBV7-9 combines with J gene TRBJ1-2; unclear D gene. Trimming stripped 5 bases from V and 8 bases from J, with 12 bases between. The germline gives CDR1 SEHNR, CDR2 FQNEAQ (reference sequence). The CDR3 consists of 12 residues. The CDR3 coding sequence is TGTGCCAGCAGCCTTAGCGGTCGAGGCTACACCTTC. It codes for CASSLSGRGYTF.

The chain recombines TRBV24-1 with TRBJ2-3; D is perhaps TRBD1 (7 bases). From germline, CDR1 is KGHDR and CDR2 SFDVKD. The CDR3 totals 14 residues. Trimming took off 4 bases at V and 4 bases at J, with 11 bases between the two ends. CDR3 amino acids: CATSDPRGADTQYF. The CDR3 DNA is TGTGCCACCAGTGACCCCAGGGGGGCAGATACGCAGTATTTT.

The gene calls are TRBV5-1 and TRBJ1-5, with 7 bases fitting TRBD1. The CDR3 is 13 amino acids. CDR1 and CDR2 (germline): SGHRS, YFSETQ. V was clipped by 2 bases and J by 7 bases; unmatched bases: 3. As DNA, the CDR3 is TGCGCCAGCAGCTTCGACAGGGAGCAGCCCCAGCATTTT. This codes for CASSFDREQPQHF.

In this sample, this clone turned up a few times. V gene TRBV7-9 combines with J gene TRBJ2-1, with a weak D call TRBD2 (6 bases). CDR1 is SEHNR, CDR2 FQNEAQ, per germline (reference sequence). V lost 1 base and J 4 bases, leaving 11 bases between the germline ends. The CDR3 sequence is 15 residues long. CDR3 sequence (DNA): TGTGCCAGCAGCTTAGGCGGGGATATGTACAATGAGCAGTTCTTC. Translating gives CASSLGGDMYNEQFF.

The chain carries TRBV19 and TRBJ1-2; tentative D call: TRBD1 (6 bases). Trimming took 7 bases from V and 2 from J, leaving 8 bases between them. Germline-derived CDR1 and CDR2 are LNHDA and SQIVND (reference sequence). This CDR3 contains 12 residues. The CDR3: CASNTGNYGYTF. In DNA, the CDR3 is TGTGCCAGTAACACAGGGAACTATGGCTACACCTTC.

This chain connects TRBV28 to TRBJ1-4, with a possible D match to TRBD1 (6 bases). Trimming pared 4 bases from V and 4 bases from J, leaving 13 bases between. The CDR3 length is 15 residues. Germline-derived CDR1 and CDR2 are MDHEN and SYDVKM. CDR3 coding DNA: TGTGCCAGCAGTTCGCAAAGGGGGTATAATGAAAAACTGTTTTTT. Translated, it gives CASSSQRGYNEKLFF.

The rearrangement joins TRBV7-2 to TRBJ2-3, with a possible D match to TRBD1 (6 bases). V lost 6 bases, J lost 6 bases, and 10 bases lay in between. Germline V gene data show CDR1 as SGHTA and CDR2 as FQGNSA. This CDR3 has 12 amino acids. Here the CDR3 DNA reads TGTGCCAGCAGTTCAACAGGGGATACGCAGTATTTT. This encodes CASSSTGDTQYF.

The chain carries TRBV6-5 and TRBJ1-1, with D hard to call. V dropped 5 bases and J dropped 4 bases, with 17 bases sitting between them. There are 15 residues in the CDR3. Germline CDR1 MNHEY, CDR2 SVGAGI. This chain's CDR3 is CASSPGRITGTEAFF. The CDR3 DNA is TGTGCCAGCAGTCCCGGACGGATTACCGGCACTGAAGCTTTCTTT.

The V call is TRBV10-3, the J call TRBJ1-5, with 11 bases matching TRBD1. CDR1 is ENHRY, CDR2 SYGVKD, per germline. Unmatched junction bases numbered 1, after V lost 6 bases and J lost 6 bases. The CDR3 has 13 residues. This CDR3 is CAIRGQGGQPQHF. For the CDR3, the DNA is TGTGCCATCAGGGGACAGGGGGGTCAGCCCCAGCATTTT.

The CDR3 coding sequence is TGTGCCAGCAGTTACTCGGGGATTGGGTCATCCTACGAGCAGTACTTC. Protein sequence: CASSYSGIGSSYEQYF. The V gene is TRBV6-6, the J gene TRBJ2-7, with D unclear. CDR1 MNHNY and CDR2 SVGAGI come from the germline V gene (reference sequence). The CDR3 covers 16 residues. The ends were cut back, 0 bases at V and 1 base at J, with 13 bases in the middle.

CDR3 DNA: TGCGCCAGCAGCTTGGCCGGTCTCGGCACTGAAGCTTTCTTT. It is translated as CASSLAGLGTEAFF. The chain couples TRBV5-1 to TRBJ1-1; D unclear. The CDR3 is 14 amino acids. Germline V gene lookup returns CDR1 SGHRS and CDR2 YFSETQ. Trimming pared 0 bases from V and 4 bases from J, leaving 10 bases between.

The V gene is TRBV27, the J gene TRBJ2-1, with 11 nucleotides matching TRBD2. Losses at the gene ends were 3 bases for V and 5 bases for J; bases not matched to a gene: 15. This CDR3 contains 19 residues. Looked up from germline, CDR1 is MNHEY and CDR2 is SMNVEV (reference sequence). The CDR3 region is CASSFSNFKPGLADNEQFF. CDR3 nucleotides: TGTGCCAGCAGTTTTTCAAACTTCAAACCGGGACTAGCGGACAATGAGCAGTTCTTC.

The genes are TRBV3-1 (or the pseudogene TRBV3-2) and TRBJ1-4, with TRBD1 identical over 9 bases. Germline values: CDR1 LGHDT, CDR2 YNNKEL (reference sequence). This CDR3 comprises 15 residues. With 5 bases clipped from V and 6 bases from J, the junction kept 7 bases outside the gene matches. CDR3 protein: CASSTQDRGDEKLFF. The DNA of the CDR3 is TGTGCCAGCAGCACCCAGGACAGGGGCGATGAAAAACTGTTTTTT.

J is TRBJ1-5 and V is TRBV5-5, with 9 bases fitting TRBD1. The CDR3 sequence is 15 residues long. The germline V gene encodes CDR1 SGHKS and CDR2 YYEKEE (reference sequence). V lost 3 bases and J lost 5; bases outside the gene matches: 6. In DNA form, the CDR3 reads TGTGCCAGCAGCTCACAGGGGGCAGGTCATCAGCCCCAGCATTTT. It codes for CASSSQGAGHQPQHF.

The CDR3 DNA reads as TGTGCCAGCAGTGAATCGCGCAGGGGGTGGGGCAGCAATCAGCCCCAGCATTTT. Translation: CASSESRRGWGSNQPQHF. The chain carries TRBV6-1 and TRBJ1-5; 7 nucleotides match TRBD1. Germline assignment: CDR1 MNHNS and CDR2 SASEGT. The V and J ends lost 2 bases and 1 base, in that order; junction bases with no gene match: 11. The CDR3 loop spans 18 amino acids.

CDR3 nucleotide sequence: TGTGCCAGCAGTGACCCGGACAGGGGAATTTTTACCGGGGAGCTGTTTTTT. Protein product: CASSDPDRGIFTGELFF. J is TRBJ2-2 and V is TRBV6-1; 9 positions match TRBD1. The CDR3 sequence is 17 residues long. CDR1 MNHNS and CDR2 SASEGT come from the germline V gene. The V gene end was trimmed by 3 bases and the J gene end by 5 bases; junction bases not matched to a gene: 10.

V is TRBV7-2 and J is TRBJ1-5; 10 nucleotides align to TRBD1. CDR1 is SGHTA and CDR2 is FQGNSA in the germline V gene. The CDR3 runs to 16 residues. V gave up 5 bases and J gave up 0 bases; unmatched junction bases: 4. The CDR3 region is CASSDRTGGSNQPQHF. In DNA, the CDR3 is TGTGCCAGCAGCGATCGGACAGGGGGTAGCAATCAGCCCCAGCATTTT.

The rearrangement uses TRBV29-1 and TRBJ2-7; D uncertain. The germline V and J ends were trimmed by 3 bases and 1 base, with 7 bases remaining between them. CDR3 length equals 12 residues. Looked up from germline, CDR1 is SQVTM and CDR2 is ANQGSEA. The CDR3 here is CSVEGSSYEQYF. The DNA of the CDR3 is TGCAGCGTTGAGGGCAGTTCCTACGAGCAGTACTTC.